This is a list of T cell receptor beta chains from one sample in a study of blood T cells in healthy people across ages. TCRdb itself ran the 5' RACE reads through MiXCR, one entry per CDR3 protein. The data contain around 780,000 distinct CDR3 sequences, roughly 25% of them singletons. The data also belong to a second study, concerning T cells of mothers and their children.

Source material: blood. The receptors stem from a boy between 10 and 17 years old in good health. CDR3s leave out the opening cysteine and the closing phenylalanine or tryptophan. The D gene is left open where the match is weak. The size of a clone is reported for some rows only, either as once, few or many, or as a class for expanded clones.

cdr3_aa: ASSQDNEEPLYEQY
j_call: TRBJ2-7
clone_size: -
d_call: -
v_call: TRBV4-1

cdr3_aa: ASSESRASEAF
j_call: TRBJ1-1
clone_size: -
d_call: -
v_call: TRBV10-1

cdr3_aa: ASSHGRGANEKLF
j_call: TRBJ1-4
clone_size: -
d_call: -
v_call: TRBV3-1

cdr3_aa: ASSLFFAGGITDTQY
j_call: TRBJ2-3
clone_size: -
d_call: TRBD2
v_call: TRBV7-8

cdr3_aa: ASSLSGSGANVLT
j_call: TRBJ2-6
clone_size: many
d_call: -
v_call: TRBV28

cdr3_aa: ASSLTQLEAF
j_call: TRBJ1-1
clone_size: many
d_call: -
v_call: TRBV11-2

cdr3_aa: ASSLRVDGYT
j_call: TRBJ1-2
clone_size: -
d_call: -
v_call: TRBV12-3/TRBV12-4

cdr3_aa: ASSQEQGARTEAF
j_call: TRBJ1-1
clone_size: few
d_call: TRBD1
v_call: TRBV4-2

cdr3_aa: ASSTNRGDEQF
j_call: TRBJ2-1
clone_size: -
d_call: TRBD1
v_call: TRBV6-5

cdr3_aa: ASSPAAGGSSYNEQF
j_call: TRBJ2-1
clone_size: -
d_call: TRBD2
v_call: TRBV5-1

cdr3_aa: ASRQTGGYEQY
j_call: TRBJ2-7
clone_size: -
d_call: TRBD1
v_call: TRBV10-2

cdr3_aa: ASRTHGAYEQY
j_call: TRBJ2-7
clone_size: many
d_call: -
v_call: TRBV28

cdr3_aa: ASSAWGPGTRNEKLF
j_call: TRBJ1-4
clone_size: -
d_call: -
v_call: TRBV7-9

cdr3_aa: ASSFQDSGADTQY
j_call: TRBJ2-3
clone_size: -
d_call: TRBD2
v_call: TRBV5-1

cdr3_aa: ASLEVGLGTKNIQY
j_call: TRBJ2-4
clone_size: -
d_call: -
v_call: TRBV2

cdr3_aa: SAGRGLAALETQY
j_call: TRBJ2-5
clone_size: -
d_call: TRBD2
v_call: TRBV20-1

cdr3_aa: ATRDRGTGELF
j_call: TRBJ2-2
clone_size: -
d_call: TRBD1
v_call: TRBV5-1

cdr3_aa: ASSERGSTEAF
j_call: TRBJ1-1
clone_size: -
d_call: -
v_call: TRBV7-2

cdr3_aa: ASSLKLAGLSYNEQF
j_call: TRBJ2-1
clone_size: few
d_call: TRBD2
v_call: TRBV7-6

cdr3_aa: ASSLGVREIEQY
j_call: TRBJ2-7
clone_size: -
d_call: -
v_call: TRBV5-1

cdr3_aa: ASSLVGTSRGGTQY
j_call: TRBJ2-5
clone_size: -
d_call: TRBD2
v_call: TRBV7-2

cdr3_aa: ASSPPAGREGEQY
j_call: -
clone_size: -
d_call: -
v_call: TRBV18

cdr3_aa: SVFEQEANEKLF
j_call: TRBJ1-4
clone_size: few
d_call: -
v_call: TRBV29-1

cdr3_aa: ASSSLMDTVEVQY
j_call: TRBJ2-5
clone_size: few
d_call: -
v_call: TRBV12-3/TRBV12-4

cdr3_aa: SALKSGTGSTDTQY
j_call: TRBJ2-3
clone_size: -
d_call: -
v_call: TRBV20-1

cdr3_aa: ASSVGGSSYEQY
j_call: TRBJ2-7
clone_size: -
d_call: -
v_call: TRBV9

cdr3_aa: ASSLELAGAYEQY
j_call: TRBJ2-7
clone_size: many
d_call: TRBD2
v_call: TRBV5-1

cdr3_aa: ASSDAAGTDNYGYT
j_call: TRBJ1-2
clone_size: -
d_call: -
v_call: TRBV7-8

cdr3_aa: ASRLQSSYEQY
j_call: TRBJ2-7
clone_size: -
d_call: -
v_call: TRBV28

cdr3_aa: ASSDHSGGETQY
j_call: TRBJ2-5
clone_size: few
d_call: TRBD2
v_call: TRBV25-1

cdr3_aa: ASSLSGGGYTGELF
j_call: TRBJ2-2
clone_size: -
d_call: TRBD2
v_call: TRBV4-1

cdr3_aa: ASSQSRQGSVQETQY
j_call: TRBJ2-5
clone_size: few
d_call: TRBD1
v_call: TRBV3-1

cdr3_aa: AWSVGTSGVADTQY
j_call: TRBJ2-3
clone_size: few
d_call: TRBD2
v_call: TRBV30

cdr3_aa: ASSPLSDGAF
j_call: TRBJ1-1
clone_size: -
d_call: -
v_call: TRBV18

cdr3_aa: ASSDTRGGGAHYGYT
j_call: TRBJ1-2
clone_size: once
d_call: TRBD1
v_call: TRBV7-9

cdr3_aa: ASSRIPGQALAPNEKLF
j_call: TRBJ1-4
clone_size: once
d_call: TRBD1
v_call: TRBV4-1

cdr3_aa: ASSQVKGRETQY
j_call: TRBJ2-5
clone_size: few
d_call: -
v_call: TRBV3-1

cdr3_aa: ATSKMAGFYEQY
j_call: TRBJ2-7
clone_size: once
d_call: -
v_call: TRBV15

cdr3_aa: ASSPLQWSDTQY
j_call: TRBJ2-3
clone_size: -
d_call: -
v_call: TRBV7-7

cdr3_aa: ASSFWTDTHNEQF
j_call: TRBJ2-1
clone_size: few
d_call: -
v_call: TRBV6-5

cdr3_aa: ASSFWGGQETQY
j_call: TRBJ2-5
clone_size: few
d_call: TRBD2
v_call: TRBV7-3

cdr3_aa: ASRTTAQETQY
j_call: TRBJ2-5
clone_size: once
d_call: -
v_call: TRBV28

cdr3_aa: ATSDRGGSYNEQF
j_call: TRBJ2-1
clone_size: -
d_call: -
v_call: TRBV24-1

cdr3_aa: ASRVRGWGTDTQY
j_call: TRBJ2-3
clone_size: -
d_call: -
v_call: TRBV28

cdr3_aa: SVSTGTPYSGNTIY
j_call: TRBJ1-3
clone_size: few
d_call: -
v_call: TRBV29-1

cdr3_aa: ASSSSRFSYNEQF
j_call: TRBJ2-1
clone_size: -
d_call: -
v_call: TRBV11-3

cdr3_aa: AISESGGGRFDEQF
j_call: -
clone_size: few
d_call: TRBD2
v_call: TRBV10-3

cdr3_aa: ASSLGSSRGGITDTQY
j_call: TRBJ2-3
clone_size: many
d_call: TRBD2
v_call: TRBV5-5

cdr3_aa: ASSPRQGASIQY
j_call: TRBJ2-4
clone_size: few
d_call: TRBD1
v_call: TRBV9

cdr3_aa: ASSFLGTGGYEQY
j_call: -
clone_size: -
d_call: TRBD1
v_call: TRBV12-3/TRBV12-4

cdr3_aa: ASSSQSSGGGETQY
j_call: -
clone_size: -
d_call: TRBD2
v_call: TRBV5-1

cdr3_aa: ASSGASGGLKTQY
j_call: TRBJ2-5
clone_size: few
d_call: TRBD2
v_call: TRBV5-1

cdr3_aa: SASPQGHGYT
j_call: TRBJ1-2
clone_size: few
d_call: TRBD1
v_call: TRBV20-1